Below are 24 T cell receptor beta chains sequenced from a single sample in a study of blood T cells in healthy people across ages. Next came a second PCR, run for about 7 to 11 cycles, which used a sample-barcoded 5' primer along with a J-beta primer mix. TCRdb re-called the 5' RACE reads through MiXCR, storing one row per CDR3 protein. The table lists about 1.4 million distinct CDR3 sequences, around 59% of them singletons. Sequencing input: blood. Source of these receptors: a man aged 18 to 29 in good health.

This clonotype showed up just a few times. V and J are TRBV4-1 and TRBJ2-7; D gene ambiguous. Germline V gene sequence: CDR1 MGHRA, CDR2 YSYEKL. V lost 0 bases and J 2 bases, leaving 11 bases between the germline ends. This CDR3 spans 15 amino acids. CDR3 nucleotides: TGCGCCAGCAGCCAAGATTTCGTTAGGACCTACGAGCAGTACTTC. This gives the protein CASSQDFVRTYEQYF.

J is TRBJ1-6 and V is TRBV5-1; 9 bases match TRBD1. This CDR3 has 15 residues. J was trimmed by 6 bases and V by 4 bases; bases with no gene match: 5. In germline, CDR1 is SGHRS, CDR2 YFSETQ. The chain's CDR3 is CASSAEGQGNSPLHF. The CDR3, as DNA: TGCGCCAGCAGCGCGGAGGGACAGGGTAATTCACCCCTCCACTTT.

The V and J genes are TRBV4-1 and TRBJ2-5; either TRBD1 or TRBD2 may supply D (5 bases each). The V and J ends lost 8 bases and 5 bases respectively, with 18 bases between them. This CDR3 is 14 amino acids long. Germline values: CDR1 MGHRA, CDR2 YSYEKL. The CDR3: CASCDRAGTETQYF. The CDR3 coding sequence is TGCGCCAGCTGCGATCGAGCAGGGACGGAGACCCAGTACTTC.

This sequence joins TRBV4-1 and TRBJ1-5, with 7 bases that match TRBD1. The junction had 12 bases not matched to a gene; V was cut back by 0 bases and J by 4 bases. CDR3 length: 18 amino acids. The germline V gene encodes CDR1 MGHRA and CDR2 YSYEKL. The CDR3: CASSQDQHRGVRNQPQHF. The CDR3 DNA reads TGCGCCAGCAGCCAAGATCAGCACAGGGGAGTTCGGAATCAGCCCCAGCATTTT.

The chain employs TRBV6-1 and TRBJ2-7; no reliable D call. Looked up from germline, CDR1 is MNHNS and CDR2 is SASEGT. CDR3 length equals 12 residues. V lost 2 bases and J 5 bases, leaving 7 bases between the germline ends. The CDR3 is CASSENGHEQYF. The CDR3 DNA reads as TGTGCCAGCAGTGAAAATGGGCACGAGCAGTACTTC.

V is TRBV28 and J is TRBJ2-3; D gene ambiguous. This CDR3 contains 15 residues. Germline V gene data show CDR1 as MDHEN and CDR2 as SYDVKM. V was cut by 6 bases and J by 0 bases, with 13 bases left in between. The CDR3 sequence: CASRQTATSTDTQYF. The CDR3 DNA follows: TGTGCCAGCAGACAAACAGCGACTAGCACAGATACGCAGTATTTT.

This clonotype was seen a few times. The rearrangement uses TRBV2 and TRBJ2-4, with D perhaps TRBD1 or TRBD2 (5 bases each). The CDR3 is 15 residues long. Germline V lookup: CDR1 SNHLY, CDR2 FYNNEI. The V end lost 4 bases, the J end lost 0 bases, and 10 bases lay between the germline ends. The DNA for the CDR3 is TGTGCCAGCAGTGCCTACGGGACAGCCAAAAACATTCAGTACTTC. Its translation: CASSAYGTAKNIQYF.

CDR3 residues: CAISIGTAQETQYF. The CDR3, as DNA: TGTGCCATCAGTATTGGGACAGCGCAAGAGACCCAGTACTTC. The chain recombines TRBV10-3 with TRBJ2-5, with 7 bases aligning to TRBD1. V dropped 5 bases and J dropped 2; count of bases not matched to a gene: 5. Germline V gene sequence: CDR1 ENHRY, CDR2 SYGVKD. The CDR3 has 14 amino acids.

This rearrangement joins TRBV6-2 or TRBV6-3 to TRBJ1-5; the D gene is possibly TRBD1 (5 bases). The CDR3 loop spans 15 amino acids. Germline CDR1 MNHEY, CDR2 SVGEGT. V lost 6 bases, J lost 5 bases, and 17 bases lay in between. The CDR3 bases are TGTGCCAGCAGCCGACAGACCGATCTTTATCAGCCCCAGCATTTT. Translating it yields CASSRQTDLYQPQHF.

This clonotype appeared a few times. The genes are TRBV29-1 and TRBJ1-1, with TRBD1 matching over 10 bases. CDR1 is SQVTM, CDR2 ANQGSEA, per germline. Trimming removed 1 base from V and 4 bases from J; junction bases left unmatched: 0. The CDR3 runs to 13 residues. The DNA for the CDR3 is TGCAGCGTTGAAGGACAGGGGGCCACTGAAGCTTTCTTT. It translates to CSVEGQGATEAFF.

The genes are TRBV21-1 and TRBJ2-1; TRBD1, the table's D call, was not compared with the DNA. TRBV21-1 is marked as a pseudogene. CDR3 length: 15 residues. The CDR3 spells CATVDRDLLGNEQFF. For the CDR3, the DNA is TGTGCCACAGTAGACCGGGACCTCTTGGGGAATGAGCAGTTCTTC.

This chain links TRBV7-8 with TRBJ2-6; D is perhaps TRBD1 (6 bases). Deletions cut 0 bases from V and 2 bases from J, with 11 bases between. The CDR3 totals 17 residues. CDR1 SGHVS and CDR2 FQNEAQ come from the germline V gene. The CDR3 sequence: CASSLARQGPGANVLTF. The DNA for the CDR3 is TGTGCCAGCAGCTTAGCTCGGCAGGGGCCTGGGGCCAACGTCCTGACTTTC.

The chain recombines TRBV11-2 with TRBJ2-1; D perhaps matches TRBD2 (6 bases). The J call may be incorrect, as the DNA end agrees better with TRBJ2-7. The germline V gene has CDR1 SGHAT and CDR2 FQNNGV. The CDR3 is made up of 15 amino acids. Here the CDR3 reads CASSLAGLADNEQYF. The DNA of the CDR3 is TGTGCCAGCAGCTTAGCGGGACTGGCCGACAATGAGCAGTACTTC.

J is TRBJ2-7 and V is TRBV11-2; TRBD1 might be the D (5 bases). Germline values: CDR1 SGHAT, CDR2 FQNNGV. The CDR3 covers 16 residues. The V end was cut by 2 bases, the J end by 2 bases, with 16 bases between. The CDR3 DNA sequence: TGTGCCAGCAGCTTAACCACCCGGACAAGTACCTACGAGCAGTACTTC. Translated, it gives CASSLTTRTSTYEQYF.

This clonotype was observed a handful of times. The V and J genes are TRBV29-1 and TRBJ2-7, with 7 positions matching TRBD1. The CDR3 is 15 amino acids. Unmatched junction bases numbered 8, after V lost 0 bases and J lost 3 bases. The germline V gene has CDR1 SQVTM and CDR2 ANQGSEA. The DNA for the CDR3 is TGCAGCGTTGAAGATATTCAGGGGGATGGCTACGAGCAGTACTTC. Translating it yields CSVEDIQGDGYEQYF.

The rearrangement links TRBV19 to TRBJ2-7; D gene ambiguous. The closer fit of TRBJ2-5 to the DNA end suggests the J call may be wrong. Per the germline V gene, CDR1 is LNHDA and CDR2 is SQIVND (reference sequence). The CDR3 runs 16 residues. CDR3 sequence (DNA): TGTGCCAGTAGTATCGGAGCCTCTTCCGGTGAAGAGACCCAGTACTTC. It specifies CASSIGASSGEETQYF.

This clonotype was counted only a few times. The chain carries TRBV10-3 and TRBJ2-7; D is uncertain. Looked up from germline, CDR1 is ENHRY and CDR2 is SYGVKD. V gave up 5 bases and J gave up 9 bases, with 11 bases separating them. This CDR3 comprises 11 residues. The CDR3 sequence is CAISFRRPQYF. CDR3 coding DNA: TGTGCCATCAGTTTTCGCAGGCCGCAGTACTTC.

V and J are TRBV6-5 and TRBJ2-7; 8 bases line up with TRBD1. Germline V gene sequence: CDR1 MNHEY, CDR2 SVGAGI. The trim removed 6 bases at V and 2 bases at J, leaving 6 bases unmatched. CDR3 size: 14 residues. As DNA, the CDR3 is TGTGCCAGCAGCTCGAGGACAGGGCCCTACGAGCAGTACTTC. It specifies CASSSRTGPYEQYF.

This clonotype was seen a few times. CDR3 region: CASSLFRDPYNSPLHF. CDR3 sequence (DNA): TGTGCCAGCAGTCTTTTTAGGGACCCCTATAATTCACCCCTCCACTTT. The chain links TRBV28 to TRBJ1-6, with D possibly matching TRBD1 (5 bases). V lost 5 bases, J lost 2 bases, and 13 bases lay in between. Looked up from germline, CDR1 is MDHEN and CDR2 is SYDVKM. The CDR3 loop spans 16 amino acids.

The rearrangement uses TRBV20-1 and TRBJ2-5; 11 bases match TRBD2. Germline trimming cut 1 base from V and 1 base from J; bases unmatched to any gene: 2. There are 15 residues in the CDR3. Germline V gives CDR1 DFQATT, CDR2 SNEGSKA (reference sequence). In nucleotides, the CDR3 is TGCAGTGCTAGAGGGACTAGCGGGTTCCAAGAGACCCAGTACTTC. It translates to CSARGTSGFQETQYF.

This clonotype has just a few counts. V usage is TRBV7-9 and J usage is TRBJ2-1; 12 positions agree with TRBD2. V lost 8 bases, J lost 8 bases, and 4 bases stayed unmatched. CDR3 length: 13 amino acids. Germline values: CDR1 SEHNR, CDR2 FQNEAQ (reference sequence). CDR3: CASGTSGLDEQFF. As DNA, the CDR3 is TGTGCCAGCGGGACTAGCGGGTTGGATGAGCAGTTCTTC. The whole variable domain, remainder taken from reference TRBV7-9 and TRBJ2-1, is DTGVSQNPRHKITKRGQNVTFRCDPISEHNRLYWYRQTLGQGPEFLTYFQNEAQLEKSRLLSDRFSAERPKGSFSTLEIQRTEQGDSAMYLCASGTSGLDEQFFGPGTRLTVL.

This clonotype was counted between two and nine times. This chain joins TRBV21-1 and TRBJ1-2. TRBV21-1 is given as a pseudogene. The CDR3 covers 17 residues. CDR3: CASSGPECSGVNYGYTF. In DNA, the CDR3 is TGTGCCAGCAGCGGACCCGAATGTAGCGGGGTGAACTATGGCTACACCTTC.

Turning to this clonotype: The final CDR3 position lacks the conserved phenylalanine or tryptophan, pointing to a likely read error. The limits of the CDR3 on the DNA are not certain, so only TCRdb's listed CDR3 is given. This sequence joins TRBV21-1 and TRBJ1-2; the D segment call TRBD1 is taken from the table without a DNA check. TRBV21-1 is a pseudogene segment. The CDR3 contains 13 residues when both ends are counted. The CDR3 region is CASSRTGGDGYTI.

The CDR3 sequence is CASRIKSADTQYF. CDR3 sequence (DNA): TGTGCCAGCAGAATCAAGAGCGCAGATACGCAGTATTTT. This chain connects TRBV28 to TRBJ2-3; D gene ambiguous. CDR1 and CDR2 from the germline V gene are MDHEN and SYDVKM. V lost 6 bases, J lost 4 bases, and 11 bases lay in between. The CDR3 is made up of 13 amino acids.